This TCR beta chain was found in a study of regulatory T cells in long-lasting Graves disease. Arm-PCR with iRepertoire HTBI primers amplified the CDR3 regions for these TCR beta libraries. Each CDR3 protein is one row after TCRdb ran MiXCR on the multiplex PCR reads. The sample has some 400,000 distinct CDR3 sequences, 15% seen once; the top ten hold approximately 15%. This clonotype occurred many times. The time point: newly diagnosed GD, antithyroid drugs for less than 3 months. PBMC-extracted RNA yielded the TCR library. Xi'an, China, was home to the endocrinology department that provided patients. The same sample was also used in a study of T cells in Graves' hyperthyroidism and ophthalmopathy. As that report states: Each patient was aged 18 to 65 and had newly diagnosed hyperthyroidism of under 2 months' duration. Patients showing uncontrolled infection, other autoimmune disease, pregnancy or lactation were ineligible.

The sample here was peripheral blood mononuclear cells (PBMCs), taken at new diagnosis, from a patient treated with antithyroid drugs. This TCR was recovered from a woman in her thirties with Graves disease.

CDR3 coding DNA: TGTGCCAGCAGTTACTCTGGTCTCCGCTACGAGCAGTACTTC. Its translation is CASSYSGLRYEQYF. This sequence joins TRBV6-2 or TRBV6-3 and TRBJ2-7; D unresolved. CDR1 and CDR2 from the germline V gene are MNHEY and SVGEGT. CDR3 length: 14 residues. V lost 0 bases and J lost 3, with 9 bases in between.